Listed below are T cell receptor beta chains from one sample, sequenced in a study of T-cell memory formation after mild COVID-19. TCRdb redid the calling of the 5' RACE reads with MiXCR, one entry per CDR3 protein. The repertoire consists of 270,000 or so distinct CDR3 sequences, with roughly 18% occurring once and the leading ten covering 23%. Sequencing used PBMCs or a T cell subset sorted from them (not recorded which). The receptors come from a man younger than 35 who had mild COVID-19 (a few samples of this study predate the infection). Cell type and time point are not known. CDR3s include the opening cysteine and the closing phenylalanine or tryptophan. A D gene is named only where the DNA matches it firmly. Some rows have no size entry. The others give once, few or many, or a class for an expanded clone.

>TRBV4-1|many|TRBD2|TRBJ2-2
TGCGCCAGCAGCCTATCAGGGCGCCTAGCGGGAGCCGGGGAGCTGTTTTTT
CASSLSGRLAGAGELFF
>TRBV4-3|few|.|TRBJ2-7
TGCGCCAGCAGCCGAGACAGACGGGGGAGCTCCTACGAGCAGTACTTC
CASSRDRRGSSYEQYF
>TRBV12-3/TRBV12-4|few|TRBD1|TRBJ2-1
TGTGCCAGCAGGTACCGGGACAGGGGCGTTCACGAGCAGTTCTTC
CASRYRDRGVHEQFF
>TRBV6-5|few|.|TRBJ2-7
TGTGCCAGCAGTTACGGGGTCTCCTACGAGCAGTACTTC
CASSYGVSYEQYF
>TRBV7-9|few|TRBD2|TRBJ2-1
TGTGCCAGCAGCTCCCGCGGGGGGGCGAGCAATGAGCAGTTCTTC
CASSSRGGASNEQFF
>TRBV11-2|few|.|TRBJ2-5
TGTGCCAGCAGCTTAGGCAGCCGGGCGCAAGAGACCCAGTACTTC
CASSLGSRAQETQYF
>TRBV5-1|few|TRBD1|TRBJ1-1
TGCGCCAGCAGCAAGACAGGGGTGGTGAACACTGAAGCTTTCTTT
CASSKTGVVNTEAFF
>TRBV10-3|.|TRBD2|TRBJ2-7
TGTGCCATCATGCAGACTAGCGGGGGATCCTACGAGCAGTACTTC
CAIMQTSGGSYEQYF
>TRBV5-6|.|.|TRBJ1-1
TGTGCCAGCAGCAAAGGACTCGGGAACACTGAAGCTTTCTTT
CASSKGLGNTEAFF
>TRBV6-5|.|.|TRBJ2-1
TGTGCCAGCAGTCGGCGTAGTAGGGATGAGCAGTTCTTC
CASSRRSRDEQFF
>TRBV20-1|many|TRBD1|TRBJ1-5
TGCAGTGCTAACTCGGGCAGGGGGTCACTTCTGAGCAATCAGCCCCAGCATTTT
CSANSGRGSLLSNQPQHF
>TRBV11-3|few|.|TRBJ2-5
TGTGCCAGCAGCCATGGGACCTCCGAAGAGACCCAGTACTTC
CASSHGTSEETQYF
>TRBV4-1|few|.|TRBJ1-5
TGCGCCAGCAGCCCCCGATGGGTAGGCAATCAGCCCCAGCATTTT
CASSPRWVGNQPQHF
>TRBV7-3|.|.|TRBJ1-1
TGTGCCAGCAGCTTACACCAGGATACTGAAGCTTTCTTT
CASSLHQDTEAFF
>TRBV7-2|few|.|TRBJ1-1
TGTGCCAGCAGCCCGGGACACCGGAACACTGAAGCTTTCTTT
CASSPGHRNTEAFF
>TRBV27|.|TRBD1|TRBJ1-2
TGTGCCAGCAGTTTTCGGGCAGGGGGCCTCTATGGCTACACCTTC
CASSFRAGGLYGYTF
>TRBV29-1|.|.|TRBJ2-5
TGCAGCGTTAGTGGCGGGGTCCAAGAGACCCAGTACTTC
CSVSGGVQETQYF
>TRBV9|few|.|TRBJ2-2
TGTGCCAGCAGCGTAGCGGGAGACACCGGGGAGCTGTTTTTT
CASSVAGDTGELFF
>TRBV5-5|.|.|TRBJ1-1
TGTGCCAGCAGCTCGGACCCGGGACCATTGACACCTGAAGCTTTCTTT
CASSSDPGPLTPEAFF
>TRBV6-2/TRBV6-3|.|TRBD1|TRBJ2-1
TGTGCCAGCAGTCTGGGACAGGCCCCGGGGGAGCAGATCTTC
CASSLGQAPGEQIF
>TRBV20-1|.|.|TRBJ1-2
TGCAGTGCTACACCCCGGTGGACACAGGGACTTTTTTATGGCTACACCTTC
CSATPRWTQGLFYGYTF
>TRBV29-1|few|.|TRBJ2-2
TGCAGCGTTGAAGTCTGGGGCCGTGTGAGGACCGGGGAGCTGTTTTTT
CSVEVWGRVRTGELFF
>TRBV18|few|.|TRBJ2-2
TGTGCCAGCTCACCAAGAAGCCCCGGGGCCGGGGAGCTGTTTTTT
CASSPRSPGAGELFF
>TRBV4-3|.|.|TRBJ1-2
TGCGCCAGCAGCCAAGGAACTGGTATTACCTATGGCTACACCTTC
CASSQGTGITYGYTF
>TRBV4-1|.|TRBD2|TRBJ2-5
TGCGCCAGCAGCCAAGGCCGCGGGGGGTTCCTTACGACCCAGTACTTC
CASSQGRGGFLTTQYF
>TRBV7-2|.|TRBD1|TRBJ1-1
TGTGCCAGCAGCGTTGGGACAGGTCTTAGCGGAGCTTTCTTT
CASSVGTGLSGAFF
>TRBV6-5|few|.|TRBJ1-2
TGTGCCAGCAGTTACGGGCAGGGCGACTATGGCTACACCTTC
CASSYGQGDYGYTF
>TRBV25-1|.|TRBD1|TRBJ1-2
TGTGCCAGCAGTGAATTTAAGGGACAGGGGGAGGGCTACACCTTC
CASSEFKGQGEGYTF
>TRBV6-6|many|TRBD2|TRBJ2-1
TGTGCCAGCAGCCGTCCCGGGACTAGCGGGGGGCCTGTCCTCTTC
CASSRPGTSGGPVLF
>TRBV9|.|.|TRBJ2-1
TGTGCCAGCAGCGTAGTCAAGGGGGGTGAGCAGTTCTTC
CASSVVKGGEQFF
>TRBV7-9|few|.|TRBJ2-1
TGTGCCAGCAGTTCCTTAGCAGGCGGTCGCGATGAGCAGTTCTTC
CASSSLAGGRDEQFF
>TRBV5-8|.|.|TRBJ1-1
TGTGCCAGCAGCCCCGGCGGAGGCCGGCGCACTGAAGCTTTCTTT
CASSPGGGRRTEAFF
>TRBV5-1|.|.|TRBJ2-1
TGCGCCAGCGGAACGGGGTACAATGAGCAGTTCTTC
CASGTGYNEQFF
>TRBV11-2|few|TRBD1|TRBJ2-7
TGTGCCAGCAGCTTAGTTGGGACAGGGGTTACCTACGAGCAGTACTTC
CASSLVGTGVTYEQYF
>TRBV6-2/TRBV6-3|few|.|TRBJ2-3
TGTGCCACCAGAGGGCCAGATACGCAGTATTTT
CATRGPDTQYF
>TRBV7-2|.|.|TRBJ1-5
TGTGCCAGCAGCGCGACGGTGGGGGATCAGCCCCAGCATTTT
CASSATVGDQPQHF
>TRBV4-3|few|.|TRBJ2-3
TGCGCCAGCAGCCAAGACGGAGGAGGGCCAGATACGCAGTATTTT
CASSQDGGGPDTQYF
>TRBV6-2/TRBV6-3|.|.|TRBJ2-4
TGTGCCAGCAGTTACTCGAAGTACGACAGAAGAAACATTCAGTACTTC
CASSYSKYDRRNIQYF
>TRBV5-8|.|.|TRBJ1-1
TGTGCCAGCAGCTTTCTGGGGACTGAAGCTTTCTTT
CASSFLGTEAFF
>TRBV7-2|.|.|TRBJ1-2
TGTGCCAGCAGACTACCCATAGTCAGGGGACATAAGGGCTACACCTTC
CASRLPIVRGHKGYTF
>TRBV6-5|.|.|TRBJ2-5
TGTGCCAGCAGTTACGGGGAGTTGCAAGAGACCCAGTACTTC
CASSYGELQETQYF
>TRBV7-4|few|.|TRBJ2-7
TGTGCCAGCTCCCGCAGCAGGGCCCCCTACGAGCAGTACTTC
CASSRSRAPYEQYF
>TRBV7-3|few|.|TRBJ2-3
TGTGCCAGCAGTCTCACCGAGGGGAGCGGTACGCAGTATTTT
CASSLTEGSGTQYF
>TRBV20-1|few|.|TRBJ2-7
TGCAGTGCGGAAGGGACCCCATACGAGCAGTACTTC
CSAEGTPYEQYF
>TRBV28|few|.|TRBJ2-3
TGTGCCAGCAGTACCCCCAGTCCAAGGACGCAGTATTTT
CASSTPSPRTQYF
>TRBV5-6|few|.|TRBJ2-2
TGTGCCAGCAGTACCCTCGCACTAGCAGGGACCGGGGAGCTGTTTTTT
CASSTLALAGTGELFF
>TRBV12-3/TRBV12-4|few|TRBD2|TRBJ2-5
TGTGCCAGCAGCGCTGGATGGGCTAGCGGGGGGCAAGAGACCCAGTACTTC
CASSAGWASGGQETQYF
>TRBV7-2|few|.|TRBJ1-2
TGTGCCAGCTTAGAGCCCCCCTATGGCTACACCTTC
CASLEPPYGYTF
>TRBV5-1|.|.|TRBJ1-2
TGCGCCAGCAGACCCAGGACAGTTAACTATGGCTACACCTTC
CASRPRTVNYGYTF
>TRBV5-1|.|TRBD1|TRBJ2-3
TGCGCCAGCAGCCCGACAGGGCAAAGCACAGATACGCAGTATTTT
CASSPTGQSTDTQYF
>TRBV7-8|many|.|TRBJ2-1
TGTGCCAGCAGCTTAGGCACAGCCGGCAATGAGCAGTTCTTC
CASSLGTAGNEQFF
>TRBV7-2|.|.|TRBJ1-6
TGTGCCAGCAGCCCTGGGGGCAGGGCAGAACCCCTCCACTTT
CASSPGGRAEPLHF
>TRBV9|few|TRBD2|TRBJ2-5
TGTGCCAGCAGTATCTCTAGCGGCCAAGAGACCCAGTACTTC
CASSISSGQETQYF